A selection of T cell receptor beta chains follows, all from one sample in a study of immune evolution from preneoplasia to lung adenocarcinoma. This table comes from immunoSEQ multiplex PCR, and its TCRdb copy is limited to in-frame clones, with some not included. The sample contains about 11,000 clones, roughly 79% of which appear only once. Material: FFPE minimally invasive lung adenocarcinoma tissue. The receptors come from a person between 60 and 80 years old with lung adenocarcinoma. Both conserved end residues are part of each CDR3. Fields, in order: clone size, D gene, V gene, J gene, CDR3 DNA, CDR3 protein. D genes are given only for firm matches. Expanded clones get a size class; other rows say once, few or many, or leave the size out.

size: -; D: -; V: TRBV6-1; J: TRBJ2-7; DNA: TGTGCCAGCAGTGAAGCGGGAGTCGAGCAGTACTTC; CDR3: CASSEAGVEQYF
size: few; D: -; V: TRBV11-3; J: TRBJ2-3; DNA: TGTGCCAGCAGCCACCTCCCTGGTCTAGCCACAAGCACAGATACGCAGTATTTT; CDR3: CASSHLPGLATSTDTQYF
size: -; D: -; V: TRBV6-5; J: TRBJ2-7; DNA: TGTGCCAGCAGGGACTCAACCTACGAGCAGTACTTC; CDR3: CASRDSTYEQYF
size: -; D: -; V: TRBV5-6; J: TRBJ1-1; DNA: TGTGCCAGCAGCTTGGTACATCACACTGAAGCTTTCTTT; CDR3: CASSLVHHTEAFF
size: -; D: -; V: TRBV16; J: TRBJ2-6; DNA: TGTGCCAGCAGCCTTCATCCTCCTGGGGCCAACGTCCTGACTTTC; CDR3: CASSLHPPGANVLTF
size: -; D: TRBD1; V: TRBV6-5; J: TRBJ1-5; DNA: TGTGCCAGCAGACAGGGGGCGCGACAGCCCCAGCATTTT; CDR3: CASRQGARQPQHF
size: -; D: -; V: TRBV6-1; J: TRBJ2-4; DNA: TGTGCCAGCAGTGAATCAGGGCCTAAAAACATTCAGTACTTC; CDR3: CASSESGPKNIQYF
size: -; D: -; V: TRBV5-1; J: TRBJ2-3; DNA: TGCGCCAGCAGCTTGGGACAGCCCGATACGCAGTATTTT; CDR3: CASSLGQPDTQYF
size: once; D: -; V: TRBV18; J: TRBJ1-1; DNA: TGTGCCAGCTCACTTCTCGACAGGAGGCTGGCTAACACTGAAGCTTTCTTT; CDR3: CASSLLDRRLANTEAFF
size: -; D: -; V: TRBV28; J: TRBJ1-3; DNA: TGTGTCAGCAGTTTAGACCTCTCTGGAAACACCATATATTTT; CDR3: CVSSLDLSGNTIYF
size: -; D: -; V: TRBV20-1; J: TRBJ2-7; DNA: TGCAGTGCAGGGCGGGGCTACGAGCAGTACTTC; CDR3: CSAGRGYEQYF
size: few; D: TRBD1; V: TRBV11-3; J: TRBJ1-2; DNA: TGTGCCAGCAGCTACACAGGGGCATGGGGCTACACCTTC; CDR3: CASSYTGAWGYTF
size: -; D: TRBD2; V: TRBV29-1; J: TRBJ2-2; DNA: TGCAGCGTTGGGCTAGCGGGAGACACCGGGGAGCTGTTTTTT; CDR3: CSVGLAGDTGELFF
size: -; D: TRBD2; V: TRBV19; J: TRBJ2-7; DNA: TGTGCCAGTAGTCGAGCGGGGGGTACCTACGAGCAGTACTTC; CDR3: CASSRAGGTYEQYF
size: -; D: TRBD1; V: TRBV7-9; J: TRBJ2-6; DNA: TGTGCCAGCAGCTCCTGGACAGGGCTAGCCTCTGGGGCCAACGTCCTGACTTTC; CDR3: CASSSWTGLASGANVLTF
size: -; D: -; V: TRBV9; J: TRBJ1-1; DNA: TGTGCCAGCAGCGTTTTAGGGTCCTCGGACACTGAAGCTTTCTTT; CDR3: CASSVLGSSDTEAFF
size: -; D: TRBD1; V: TRBV9; J: TRBJ1-6; DNA: TGTGCCAGCAGCGAGGGACAGGGGGATAATTCACCCCTCCACTTT; CDR3: CASSEGQGDNSPLHF
size: -; D: -; V: TRBV18; J: TRBJ1-2; DNA: TGTGCCAGCTCACTCCAAACAGGGAGCTACACCTTC; CDR3: CASSLQTGSYTF
size: -; D: -; V: TRBV30; J: TRBJ1-4; DNA: TGTGCCTGGAGTGTGGGGGCCAAGGAAAAACTGTTTTTT; CDR3: CAWSVGAKEKLFF
size: -; D: -; V: TRBV29-1; J: TRBJ1-2; DNA: TGCAGCGTTGAATCTGGCTACACCTTC; CDR3: CSVESGYTF
size: -; D: TRBD2; V: TRBV9; J: TRBJ2-3; DNA: TGTGCCAGCAGCGTAGTGGCGGGAGGGCCTACAGATACGCAGTATTTT; CDR3: CASSVVAGGPTDTQYF
size: -; D: -; V: TRBV19; J: TRBJ2-2; DNA: TGTGCCAGTAGTCTAACAGCAAGAACCGGGGAGCTGTTTTTT; CDR3: CASSLTARTGELFF
size: -; D: -; V: TRBV7-3; J: TRBJ1-6; DNA: TGTGCCAGCAGCTCCGCTGGGGGCTCACCCCTCCACTTT; CDR3: CASSSAGGSPLHF
size: -; D: -; V: TRBV18; J: TRBJ2-5; DNA: TGTGCCAGCTCACCACCGACGTCCCAAGAGACCCAGTACTTC; CDR3: CASSPPTSQETQYF
size: -; D: -; V: TRBV10-3; J: TRBJ1-1; DNA: TGTGCCATCAGTGTGACGCAGGGAAATGAAGCTTTCTTT; CDR3: CAISVTQGNEAFF
size: few; D: -; V: TRBV30; J: TRBJ2-7; DNA: TGTGCCTGGCGGGGAACTAGAAGCTCCTACGAGCAGTACTTC; CDR3: CAWRGTRSSYEQYF
size: few; D: TRBD1; V: TRBV28; J: TRBJ1-5; DNA: TGTGCCAGCAGTTCCCGACAGGGGGCCCAGCCCCAGCATTTT; CDR3: CASSSRQGAQPQHF
size: -; D: -; V: TRBV5-1; J: TRBJ1-1; DNA: TGCGCCAGCAGCTTGGATGGGGCCGACACTGAAGCTTTCTTT; CDR3: CASSLDGADTEAFF
size: large; D: TRBD1; V: TRBV29-1; J: TRBJ1-1; DNA: TGCAGCGTTGATCCTTCAGGGGGATCCGGTGAAGCTTTCTTT; CDR3: CSVDPSGGSGEAFF
size: -; D: TRBD1; V: TRBV14; J: TRBJ2-7; DNA: TGTGCCAGCAGCCAAGACACCGGGACAGGGACCTACGAGCAGTACTTC; CDR3: CASSQDTGTGTYEQYF